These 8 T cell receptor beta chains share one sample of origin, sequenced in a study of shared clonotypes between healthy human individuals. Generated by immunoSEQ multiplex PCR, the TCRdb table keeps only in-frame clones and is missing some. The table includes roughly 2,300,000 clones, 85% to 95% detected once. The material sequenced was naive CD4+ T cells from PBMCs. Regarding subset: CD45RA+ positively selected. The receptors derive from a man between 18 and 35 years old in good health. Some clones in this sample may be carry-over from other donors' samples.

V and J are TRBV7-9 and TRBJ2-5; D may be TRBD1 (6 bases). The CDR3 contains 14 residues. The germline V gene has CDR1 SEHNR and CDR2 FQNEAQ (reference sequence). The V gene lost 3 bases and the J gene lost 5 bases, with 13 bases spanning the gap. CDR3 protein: CASSFGQIGETQYF. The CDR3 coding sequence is TGTGCCAGCAGCTTCGGACAGATCGGGGAGACCCAGTACTTC.

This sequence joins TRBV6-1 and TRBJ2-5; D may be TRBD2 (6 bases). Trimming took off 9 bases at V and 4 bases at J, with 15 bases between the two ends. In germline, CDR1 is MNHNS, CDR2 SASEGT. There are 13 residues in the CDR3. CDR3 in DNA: TGTGCCAGTTTAATGGTGGGGGGAGAGACCCAGTACTTC. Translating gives CASLMVGGETQYF.

CDR3 sequence reads: CASSSNRGGYTF. The CDR3 DNA reads TGTGCCAGCAGCTCGAACAGGGGCGGCTACACCTTC. V usage is TRBV7-9 and J usage is TRBJ1-2; 7 bases are shared with TRBD1. In germline, CDR1 is SEHNR, CDR2 FQNEAQ (reference sequence). The CDR3 spans 12 residues. Germline trimming cut 4 bases from V and 8 bases from J; bases unmatched to any gene: 4.

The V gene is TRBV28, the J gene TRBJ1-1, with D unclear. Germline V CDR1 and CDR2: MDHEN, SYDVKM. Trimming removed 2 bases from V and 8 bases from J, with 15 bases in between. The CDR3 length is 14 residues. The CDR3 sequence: CASSLEAPIGEAFF. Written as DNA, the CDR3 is TGTGCCAGCAGTTTAGAGGCCCCTATAGGAGAAGCTTTCTTT.

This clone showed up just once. CDR3: CASSGGLAGSQETQYF. The CDR3 DNA follows: TGTGCCAGCAGCGGGGGACTAGCGGGATCCCAAGAGACCCAGTACTTC. The chain joins TRBV9 to TRBJ2-5, with TRBD2 matching 13 bases. The CDR3 covers 16 residues. Trimming took 3 bases from V and 1 from J; bases not matched to a gene: 3. Per germline, CDR1 SGDLS and CDR2 YYNGEE.

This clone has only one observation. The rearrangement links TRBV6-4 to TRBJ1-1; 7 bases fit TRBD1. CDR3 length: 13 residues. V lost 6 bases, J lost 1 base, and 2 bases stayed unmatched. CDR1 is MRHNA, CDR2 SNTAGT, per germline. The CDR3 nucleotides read TGTGCCAGCAGCACAGGGGAGAACACTGAAGCTTTCTTT. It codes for CASSTGENTEAFF.

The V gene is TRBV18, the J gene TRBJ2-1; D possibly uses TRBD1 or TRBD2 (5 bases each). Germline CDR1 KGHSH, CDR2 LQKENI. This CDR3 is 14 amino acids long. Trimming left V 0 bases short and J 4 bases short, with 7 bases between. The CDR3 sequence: CASSPPGRYNEQFF. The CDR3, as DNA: TGTGCCAGCTCACCACCGGGACGGTACAATGAGCAGTTCTTC.

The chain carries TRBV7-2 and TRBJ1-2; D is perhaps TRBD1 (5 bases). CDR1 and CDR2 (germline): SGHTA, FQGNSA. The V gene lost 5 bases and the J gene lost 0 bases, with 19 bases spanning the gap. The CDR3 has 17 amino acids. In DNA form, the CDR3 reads TGTGCCAGCAGCCCCTCCGGGGCCAGACTCTCTAACTATGGCTACACCTTC. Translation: CASSPSGARLSNYGYTF.